One sample yielded the 32 T cell receptor beta chains listed below, sequenced in a study of blood T cell repertoires in COVID-19. The assay was immunoSEQ multiplex PCR, and TCRdb's table has in-frame clones only and misses some. The repertoire consists of almost 200,000 clones, with approximately 87% occurring once and the leading ten covering 0.78%. The sequenced material came from peripheral blood. The source is an older woman with acute or convalescent COVID-19.

This clone was picked up one time. This sequence joins TRBV15 and TRBJ2-3; 9 bases match TRBD1. The CDR3 totals 15 residues. The junction had 8 bases not matched to a gene; V was cut back by 4 bases and J by 6 bases. CDR1 and CDR2 from the germline V gene are LNHNV and YYDKDF (reference sequence). The CDR3 sequence: CATSMSGTGRDTQYF. For the CDR3, the DNA is TGTGCCACCAGCATGTCCGGGACAGGGAGGGATACGCAGTATTTT. The full variable domain, with the rest looked up from reference TRBV15 and TRBJ2-3, is DAMVIQNPRYQVTQFGKPVTLSCSQTLNHNVMYWYQQKSSQAPKLLFHYYDKDFNNEADTPDNFQSRRPNTSFCFLDIRSPGLGDTAMYLCATSMSGTGRDTQYFGPGTRLTVL.

This sequence joins TRBV29-1 and TRBJ2-7; 7 nucleotides match TRBD2. Germline V lookup: CDR1 SQVTM, CDR2 ANQGSEA. The CDR3 is 12 residues long. The trim removed 3 bases at V and 4 bases at J, leaving 3 bases unmatched. The CDR3 region is CSVDEGGYEQYF. Here the CDR3 DNA reads TGCAGCGTTGACGAGGGAGGGTACGAGCAGTACTTC.

The gene calls are TRBV27 and TRBJ1-1; D gene unclear. Between the trimmed V and J ends, which lost 1 base and 1 base, there was a span of 4 bases. Germline CDR1 and CDR2: MNHEY and SMNVEV (reference sequence). The CDR3 covers 13 residues. This CDR3 is CASSLFRNTEAFF. CDR3 nucleotides: TGTGCCAGCAGTTTATTCAGGAACACTGAAGCTTTCTTT.

This chain uses TRBV11-2 with TRBJ2-5, with 7 nucleotides matching TRBD2. The CDR3 contains 14 residues. CDR1 SGHAT and CDR2 FQNNGV come from the germline V gene. Trimming removed 1 base from V and 5 bases from J; junction bases left unmatched: 4. The CDR3 loop is CASSLVPGGETQYF. For the CDR3, the DNA is TGTGCCAGCAGCTTAGTTCCGGGAGGTGAGACCCAGTACTTC.

Regarding this clone: Other DNA sequences from this sample encode an identical CDR3 as well. The rearrangement joins TRBV18 to TRBJ1-3; TRBD1 matches 7 bases. V gave up 2 bases and J gave up 2 bases; unmatched junction bases: 3. The CDR3 spans 15 residues. Germline V gives CDR1 KGHSH, CDR2 LQKENI. CDR3 residues: CASSPETGPGNTIYF. In DNA, the CDR3 is TGTGCCAGCTCACCAGAGACAGGGCCTGGAAACACCATATATTTT.

The genes are TRBV9 and TRBJ2-3; 8 positions match TRBD2. V was clipped by 3 bases and J by 4 bases; unmatched bases: 4. The CDR3 totals 14 residues. From germline, CDR1 is SGDLS and CDR2 YYNGEE. CDR3 DNA sequence: TGTGCCAGCAGCGCTGGACTAGCTCCAGATACGCAGTATTTT. Protein sequence: CASSAGLAPDTQYF. The entire variable domain, with the rest obtained from reference TRBV9 and TRBJ2-3, is as follows: DSGVTQTPKHLITATGQRVTLRCSPRSGDLSVYWYQQSLDQGLQFLIQYYNGEERAKGNILERFSAQQFPDLHSELNLSSLELGDSALYFCASSAGLAPDTQYFGPGTRLTVL.

The gene calls are TRBV5-1 and TRBJ2-7; D is possibly TRBD1 (7 bases). V lost 8 bases and J lost 1, with 16 bases in between. The V gene's germline CDR1 is SGHRS and CDR2 YFSETQ. There are 14 residues in the CDR3. CDR3 in amino acids: CASAATGTSYEQYF. In DNA form, the CDR3 reads TGCGCCAGTGCGGCGACAGGGACTTCCTACGAGCAGTACTTC.

The chain carries TRBV7-8 and TRBJ1-4; 9 bases are a match to TRBD1. The germline V gene has CDR1 SGHVS and CDR2 FQNEAQ. This CDR3 has 14 residues. Trimming took 5 bases from V and 8 from J; bases not matched to a gene: 6. The CDR3 is CASSTGQGNEKLFF. The CDR3, as DNA: TGTGCCAGCAGCACGGGACAGGGAAACGAAAAACTGTTTTTT.

This sequence joins TRBV11-3 and TRBJ1-2, with no clear D. V shed 5 bases and J shed 4 bases, with 14 bases lying between them. Germline V gene sequence: CDR1 SGHNT, CDR2 YENEEA. This CDR3 region has 14 residues. This chain's CDR3 is CASSLIDSTYGYTF. The CDR3 bases are TGTGCCAGCAGCCTTATCGACTCCACCTATGGCTACACCTTC.

The chain links TRBV19 to TRBJ1-2; D remains unclear. The V end lost 1 base, the J end lost 6 bases, and 12 bases lay between the germline ends. The CDR3 length is 14 residues. The germline V gene has CDR1 LNHDA and CDR2 SQIVND (reference sequence). In nucleotides, the CDR3 is TGTGCCAGTAGTATAGCCGGGAGGTCGGATGGCTACACCTTC. This sequence encodes CASSIAGRSDGYTF. Using reference TRBV19 and TRBJ1-2 for the parts outside the CDR3, the full variable domain is DGGITQSPKYLFRKEGQNVTLSCEQNLNHDAMYWYRQDPGQGLRLIYYSQIVNDFQKGDIAEGYSVSREKKESFPLTVTSAQKNPTAFYLCASSIAGRSDGYTFGSGTRLTVV.

This clone was counted only a few times. The chain has TRBV29-1 and TRBJ1-1; D is uncertain. This CDR3 region has 13 residues. V was shortened by 4 bases and J by 0 bases, with 9 bases between the two germline ends. Germline-derived CDR1 and CDR2 are SQVTM and ANQGSEA. CDR3 sequence reads: CSVGNGMNTEAFF. CDR3 DNA sequence: TGCAGCGTTGGCAACGGTATGAACACTGAAGCTTTCTTT.

The chain uses TRBV6-6 and TRBJ1-5, with D perhaps matching TRBD1 (5 bases). The V end lost 5 bases, the J end lost 9 bases, and 14 bases lay between the germline ends. Per the germline V gene, CDR1 is MNHNY and CDR2 is SVGAGI (reference sequence). This CDR3 is 13 amino acids long. Here the CDR3 DNA reads TGTGCCAGCAGTATGGACACCCATCGGCCCCAGCATTTT. It yields the protein CASSMDTHRPQHF.

The rearrangement joins TRBV11-1 to TRBJ1-2; D might be TRBD1 (5 bases). CDR1 is SGHAT, CDR2 FQDESV, per germline (reference sequence). CDR3 length equals 15 residues. The V end was cut by 5 bases, the J end by 4 bases, with 17 bases between. CDR3 sequence reads: CASSLRRDPGYGYTF. DNA of the CDR3: TGTGCCAGCAGCCTCCGGAGGGACCCCGGCTATGGCTACACCTTC.

The rearrangement links TRBV5-1 to TRBJ1-4, with 12 bases fitting TRBD1. The trim removed 4 bases at V and 8 bases at J, leaving 12 bases unmatched. CDR1 is SGHRS and CDR2 is YFSETQ in the germline V gene. CDR3 length: 17 amino acids. In DNA, the CDR3 is TGCGCCAGCAGCCCCACCGGGACAGGGGGCCCGGGCGAAAAACTGTTTTTT. Protein: CASSPTGTGGPGEKLFF.

The V call is TRBV11-2, the J call TRBJ1-5; 9 bases match TRBD1. CDR3 length: 17 amino acids. V was pared by 5 bases and J by 3 bases, with 11 bases of the junction left unmatched. CDR1 and CDR2 (germline): SGHAT, FQNNGV. The CDR3 DNA reads as TGTGCCAGCAGCCCGAACCTCGGACAGGGGTCCAATCAGCCCCAGCATTTT. Amino acid sequence: CASSPNLGQGSNQPQHF.

The V gene is TRBV9, the J gene TRBJ1-6, with D tentatively TRBD1 (6 bases). CDR3 size: 14 residues. CDR1 and CDR2 (germline): SGDLS, YYNGEE. V was pared by 0 bases and J by 8 bases, with 9 bases between. The CDR3 region has the DNA TGTGCCAGCAGCGTAGGGGGGCTCGATTCACCCCTCCACTTT. It encodes CASSVGGLDSPLHF.

A few counts support this clone. The chain has TRBV7-9 and TRBJ2-7; 7 positions agree with TRBD1. The CDR3 runs 13 residues. The junction had 7 bases not matched to a gene; V was cut back by 5 bases and J by 6 bases. The germline gives CDR1 SEHNR, CDR2 FQNEAQ (reference sequence). CDR3: CASSPEGAGEQYF. The CDR3 region has the DNA TGTGCCAGCAGCCCCGAGGGGGCCGGCGAGCAGTACTTC.

CDR3 residues: CASSAGQPRSGNTIYF. The CDR3 DNA reads as TGTGCCAGCAGCGCAGGACAGCCGCGCTCTGGAAACACCATATATTTT. This chain joins TRBV9 and TRBJ1-3, with D maybe TRBD1 (6 bases). V lost 3 bases and J lost 0, with 13 bases in between. The CDR3 sequence is 16 residues long. Germline CDR1 is SGDLS and CDR2 is YYNGEE.

The V and J genes are TRBV7-3 and TRBJ2-5, with 8 positions matching TRBD1. This CDR3 is built from 14 residues. Germline V lookup: CDR1 SGHTA, CDR2 FQGTGA. V gave up 3 bases and J gave up 2 bases; unmatched junction bases: 2. CDR3 region: CASSFTGGQETQYF. CDR3 coding DNA: TGTGCCAGCAGCTTTACAGGGGGGCAAGAGACCCAGTACTTC. The full variable domain, rest sourced from reference TRBV7-3 and TRBJ2-5, is GAGVSQTPSNKVTEKGKYVELRCDPISGHTALYWYRQSLGQGPEFLIYFQGTGAADDSGLPNDRFFAVRPEGSVSTLKIQRTERGDSAVYLCASSFTGGQETQYFGPGTRLLVL.

The rearrangement uses TRBV7-9 and TRBJ1-1; 7 nucleotides agree with TRBD1. The CDR3 is made up of 14 amino acids. Trimming removed 3 bases from V and 3 bases from J; junction bases left unmatched: 4. Germline CDR1 reads SEHNR; CDR2 reads FQNEAQ (reference sequence). The CDR3 protein is CASSLSQGDTEAFF. For the CDR3, the DNA is TGTGCCAGCAGCTTGTCCCAGGGGGACACTGAAGCTTTCTTT.

J is TRBJ2-1 and V is TRBV18; TRBD2 aligns across 10 bases. The CDR3 covers 14 residues. The germline CDR1 and CDR2 sequences are KGHSH and LQKENI. The trim removed 6 bases at V and 9 bases at J, leaving 8 bases unmatched. CDR3 DNA sequence: TGTGCCAGCTCCCCAGCGGGAGGGCCGGGTGAGCAGTTCTTC. Translation: CASSPAGGPGEQFF.

Points on this clone: Other DNA variants within this sample encode the same CDR3. The chain combines TRBV9 with TRBJ2-1, with a tentative D call TRBD1 (6 bases). Germline V gene data show CDR1 as SGDLS and CDR2 as YYNGEE. Trimming removed 0 bases from V and 1 base from J, with 8 bases in between. The CDR3 is 15 amino acids. The CDR3 reads CASSVEGDSYNEQFF. CDR3 DNA: TGTGCCAGCAGCGTAGAGGGGGATTCCTACAATGAGCAGTTCTTC. The full variable domain, with the rest looked up from reference TRBV9 and TRBJ2-1, is DSGVTQTPKHLITATGQRVTLRCSPRSGDLSVYWYQQSLDQGLQFLIQYYNGEERAKGNILERFSAQQFPDLHSELNLSSLELGDSALYFCASSVEGDSYNEQFFGPGTRLTVL.

This clone was seen only once. This chain links TRBV7-6 with TRBJ1-6; 7 nucleotides agree with TRBD1. CDR3 length equals 17 residues. CDR1 and CDR2 from the germline V gene are SGHVS and FNYEAQ. V lost 5 bases to trimming and J lost 1 base; unmatched junction nucleotides: 8. The CDR3 coding sequence is TGTGCCAGCAGCGGTCCAGGGGGTCTGTCCTATAATTCACCCCTCCACTTT. Translated, it gives CASSGPGGLSYNSPLHF. The full variable domain, with the rest looked up from reference TRBV7-6 and TRBJ1-6, is GAGVSQSPRYKVTKRGQDVALRCDPISGHVSLYWYRQALGQGPEFLTYFNYEAQQDKSGLPNDRFSAERPEGSISTLTIQRTEQRDSAMYRCASSGPGGLSYNSPLHFGNGTRLTVT.

Turning to this clone: Additional DNA sequences in this sample encode the identical CDR3. The rearrangement uses TRBV2 and TRBJ1-2, with a tentative D call TRBD1 (6 bases). The CDR3 contains 12 residues. Germline lookup yields CDR1 SNHLY and CDR2 FYNNEI. The germline V and J ends were trimmed by 3 bases and 5 bases, with 7 bases remaining between them. CDR3 protein: CASSDRGYGYTF. DNA of the CDR3: TGTGCCAGCAGTGACAGGGGTTATGGCTACACCTTC.

The count of this clone is one. The chain has TRBV5-4 and TRBJ2-2; 14 bases are shared with TRBD2. The CDR3 sequence is 17 residues long. After removal of 3 bases from V and 8 bases from J, the junction contained 9 bases not matched to a gene. Looked up from germline, CDR1 is SGHNT and CDR2 is YYREEE (reference sequence). CDR3 coding DNA: TGTGCCAGCAGCTCTGGGGGACTAGCGGGAGTGGCGGGGGAGCTGTTTTTT. Its protein is CASSSGGLAGVAGELFF.

This chain joins TRBV6-1 and TRBJ2-1, with 11 bases fitting TRBD2. Germline CDR1 reads MNHNS; CDR2 reads SASEGT. CDR3 length: 18 residues. V was pared by 4 bases and J by 7 bases, with 15 bases of the junction left unmatched. CDR3 sequence (DNA): TGTGCCAGCAGTGTCCAGCCCTTAACTAGCGGGGGTAGGAATGAGCAGTTCTTC. Its protein is CASSVQPLTSGGRNEQFF.

This clone showed up just a few times. This chain links TRBV7-2 with TRBJ2-2; D call uncertain. The CDR3 consists of 15 residues. V gave up 1 base and J gave up 2 bases, with 8 bases separating them. The germline V gene encodes CDR1 SGHTA and CDR2 FQGNSA. In DNA, the CDR3 is TGTGCCAGCAGCTTAGTTTCCAGTAACACCGGGGAGCTGTTTTTT. Its protein is CASSLVSSNTGELFF.

Here the CDR3 DNA reads TGTGCCAGCAGTTACGGGACTAATCCCGGGGAGCTGTTTTTT. Amino acid sequence: CASSYGTNPGELFF. This rearrangement joins TRBV6-5 to TRBJ2-2, with 7 bases matching TRBD2. After removal of 2 bases from V and 6 bases from J, the junction contained 3 bases not matched to a gene. From germline, CDR1 is MNHEY and CDR2 SVGAGI. The CDR3 consists of 14 residues.

This chain links TRBV5-1 with TRBJ2-7; TRBD1 is a possible D gene (6 bases). The V end lost 4 bases, the J end lost 2 bases, and 16 bases lay between the germline ends. CDR1 is SGHRS and CDR2 is YFSETQ in the germline V gene. CDR3 size: 15 residues. The CDR3 nucleotides read TGCGCCAGCAGCCCTACTACAGGGCTGCCCTACGAGCAGTACTTC. Encoded protein: CASSPTTGLPYEQYF.

For the CDR3, the DNA is TGCAGCGCCCGCTTGGGCGCTGACTCTGGAAACACCATATATTTT. It translates to CSARLGADSGNTIYF. The chain uses TRBV29-1 and TRBJ1-3; D not resolved. There are 15 residues in the CDR3. From germline, CDR1 is SQVTM and CDR2 ANQGSEA. Trimming pared 7 bases from V and 0 bases from J, leaving 16 bases between.

The chain recombines TRBV12-5 with TRBJ2-3; 8 bases are shared with TRBD2. V lost 7 bases, J lost 0 bases, and 9 bases stayed unmatched. This CDR3 is built from 16 residues. CDR1 and CDR2 (germline): LGHNT, FRNRAP. The CDR3 nucleotides read TGTGCTAGTGTCCCCCCATTAGCGGGGAGCACAGATACGCAGTATTTT. As protein: CASVPPLAGSTDTQYF.

The gene calls are TRBV11-2 and TRBJ2-7, with D possibly being TRBD1 (6 bases). The CDR3 contains 14 residues. V gave up 1 base and J gave up 1 base, with 8 bases separating them. Germline CDR1 reads SGHAT; CDR2 reads FQNNGV. This CDR3 is CASSLAGQSYEQYF. CDR3 DNA sequence: TGTGCCAGCAGCTTAGCAGGACAGTCCTACGAGCAGTACTTC.